The 2 T cell receptor beta chains below all came from one sample that was sequenced in a study of T cells after yellow fever vaccination. From the 5' RACE reads, TCRdb called clonotypes with MiXCR, one entry per CDR3 protein. The sample carries over 200,000 distinct CDR3 sequences, 5.5% to 8.5% recorded once. Sequencing was performed on CD4+ T cells sorted from PBMCs, taken on the day of the yellow fever booster vaccination. The origin of the receptors is a man aged 25 to 45 who received the YFV17D yellow fever vaccine.

This clonotype was counted a few times. The chain uses TRBV6-5 and TRBJ2-3; D not resolved. V was clipped by 0 bases and J by 1 base, with 8 bases between them. The germline gives CDR1 MNHEY, CDR2 SVGAGI. The CDR3 contains 15 residues. The CDR3 DNA is TGTGCCAGCAGTTACTCGGGTAGGCGCACAGATACGCAGTATTTT. It codes for CASSYSGRRTDTQYF.

This clonotype occurred many times. The chain couples TRBV7-9 to TRBJ1-1; possibly TRBD1 for D (6 bases). This CDR3 contains 12 residues. Germline lookup yields CDR1 SEHNR and CDR2 FQNEAQ (reference sequence). V was cut by 7 bases and J by 8 bases, with 14 bases left in between. This CDR3 reads CASIQGSSEAFF. In DNA, the CDR3 is TGTGCCAGCATTCAGGGGAGTTCAGAAGCTTTCTTT. Based on the CDR3 plus reference TRBV7-9 and TRBJ1-1, the full variable domain is DTGVSQNPRHKITKRGQNVTFRCDPISEHNRLYWYRQTLGQGPEFLTYFQNEAQLEKSRLLSDRFSAERPKGSFSTLEIQRTEQGDSAMYLCASIQGSSEAFFGQGTRLTVV.